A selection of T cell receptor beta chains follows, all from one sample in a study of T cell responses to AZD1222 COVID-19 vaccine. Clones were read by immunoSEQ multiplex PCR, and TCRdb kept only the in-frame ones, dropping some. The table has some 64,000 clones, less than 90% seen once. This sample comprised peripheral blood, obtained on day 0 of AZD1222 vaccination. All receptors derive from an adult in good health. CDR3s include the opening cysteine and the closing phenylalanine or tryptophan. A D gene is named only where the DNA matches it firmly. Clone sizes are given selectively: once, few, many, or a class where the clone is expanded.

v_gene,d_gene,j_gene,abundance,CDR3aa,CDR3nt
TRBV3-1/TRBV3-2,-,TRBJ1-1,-,CASSQSPGRKNTEAFF,TGTGCCAGCAGCCAGTCCCCGGGACGAAAGAACACTGAAGCTTTCTTT
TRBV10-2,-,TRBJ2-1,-,CASSYDFYNEQFF,TGCGCCAGCAGCTACGACTTTTACAATGAGCAGTTCTTC
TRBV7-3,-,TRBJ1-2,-,CASSLDPGANYGYTF,TGTGCCAGCAGCCTTGACCCAGGGGCTAACTATGGCTACACCTTC
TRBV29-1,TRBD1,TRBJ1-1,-,CSVEPQGGEAFF,TGCAGCGTTGAACCCCAGGGGGGTGAAGCTTTCTTT
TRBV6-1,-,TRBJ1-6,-,CASSESGVNNSPLHF,TGTGCCAGCAGTGAAAGTGGTGTAAATAATTCACCCCTCCACTTT
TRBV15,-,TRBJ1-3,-,CATSRGRADGNTIYF,TGTGCCACCAGCAGAGGTCGGGCCGATGGAAACACCATATATTTT
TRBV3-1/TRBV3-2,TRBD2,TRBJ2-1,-,CASSQEGRGLAGGPPYNEQFF,TGTGCCAGCAGCCAAGAAGGGCGAGGGCTAGCGGGAGGGCCCCCCTACAATGAGCAGTTCTTC
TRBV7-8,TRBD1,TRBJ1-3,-,CASSPTVLRQGFGNTIYF,TGTGCCAGCAGCCCAACAGTCCTGAGACAGGGATTTGGAAACACCATATATTTT
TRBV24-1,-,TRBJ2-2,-,CATSDPGRGYSTGELFF,TGTGCCACCAGTGATCCCGGGCGCGGTTATTCCACCGGGGAGCTGTTTTTT
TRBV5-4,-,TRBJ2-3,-,CASSLMAADTQYF,TGTGCCAGCAGCTTGATGGCGGCAGATACGCAGTATTTT
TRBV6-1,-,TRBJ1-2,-,CASSDMGAYGYTF,TGTGCCAGCAGTGATATGGGGGCCTATGGCTACACCTTC
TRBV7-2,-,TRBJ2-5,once,CASSPDRLGTQYF,TGTGCCAGCAGCCCGGACCGGTTGGGGACCCAGTACTTC
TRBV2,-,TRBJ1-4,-,CASSEKGRRTEKLFF,TGTGCCAGCAGTGAAAAGGGCCGTCGGACTGAAAAACTGTTTTTT
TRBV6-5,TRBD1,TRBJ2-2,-,CASSNLRGWNGELFF,TGTGCCAGCAGTAACCTCAGGGGGTGGAACGGGGAGCTGTTTTTT
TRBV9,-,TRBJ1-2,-,CASSVGPALKKNTF,TGTGCCAGCAGCGTCGGGCCGGCACTTAAGAAGAACACCTTC
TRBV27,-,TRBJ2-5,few,CASRLAWAEPQETQYF,TGTGCCAGCAGGCTCGCCTGGGCGGAGCCCCAAGAGACCCAGTACTTC
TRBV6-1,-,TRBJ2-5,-,CASSEQRVGETQYF,TGTGCCAGCAGTGAGCAAAGGGTGGGAGAGACCCAGTACTTC
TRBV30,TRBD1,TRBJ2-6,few,CAWRQGAGGANVLTF,TGTGCCTGGAGACAGGGGGCTGGTGGGGCCAACGTCCTGACTTTC
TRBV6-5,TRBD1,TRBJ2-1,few,CASSPGTGAYNEQFF,TGTGCCAGCAGCCCCGGGACAGGGGCCTACAATGAGCAGTTCTTC
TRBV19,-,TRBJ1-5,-,CASGPRGAQPQHF,TGTGCCAGCGGGCCGAGGGGGGCTCAGCCCCAGCATTTT
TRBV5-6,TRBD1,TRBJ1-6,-,CASSPTGTENSPLHF,TGTGCCAGCAGCCCTACAGGGACAGAGAATTCACCCCTCCACTTT
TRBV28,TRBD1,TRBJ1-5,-,CASSLRGQLNQPQHF,TGTGCCAGCAGTTTACGGGGACAGCTGAATCAGCCCCAGCATTTT
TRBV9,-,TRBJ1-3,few,CASSVEGGNTIYF,TGTGCCAGCAGCGTAGAAGGTGGTAACACCATATATTTT
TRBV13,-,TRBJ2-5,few,CASSLIQGPQETQYF,TGTGCCAGCAGCTTAATCCAGGGGCCCCAAGAGACCCAGTACTTC
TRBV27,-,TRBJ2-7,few,CASSFAVLGYEQYF,TGTGCCAGCAGTTTCGCCGTTTTAGGGTACGAGCAGTACTTC
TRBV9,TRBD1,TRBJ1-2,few,CASSVDRGHYGYTF,TGTGCCAGCAGCGTGGACAGGGGACACTATGGCTACACCTTC
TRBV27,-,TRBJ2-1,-,CASILLQRPDNEQFF,TGTGCCAGCATTCTCTTACAGAGGCCCGACAATGAGCAGTTCTTC
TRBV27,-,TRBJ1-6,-,CASSPGRPINSPLHF,TGTGCCAGCTCCCCGGGACGTCCGATTAATTCACCCCTCCACTTT
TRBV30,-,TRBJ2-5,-,CAWSVGLQETQYF,TGTGCCTGGAGTGTAGGACTTCAAGAGACCCAGTACTTC
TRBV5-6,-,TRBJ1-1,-,CASSLGQLRGTEAFF,TGTGCCAGCAGCTTGGGGCAGCTTAGGGGCACTGAAGCTTTCTTT
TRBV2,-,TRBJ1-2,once,CASSTGSVGGYTF,TGTGCCAGCAGTACAGGATCAGTGGGGGGCTACACCTTC
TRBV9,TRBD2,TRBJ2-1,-,CASSWRGSQAYNEQFF,TGTGCCAGCAGCTGGCGGGGGTCCCAAGCCTACAATGAGCAGTTCTTC
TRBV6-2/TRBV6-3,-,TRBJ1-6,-,CASSYPGHRISPLHF,TGTGCCAGCAGTTACCCGGGACACAGGATTTCACCCCTCCACTTT
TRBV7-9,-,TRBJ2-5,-,CASSLGTSQETQYF,TGTGCCAGCAGCTTAGGAACATCCCAAGAGACCCAGTACTTC
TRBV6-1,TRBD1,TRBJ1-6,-,CASSDLGTGRAPLHF,TGTGCCAGCAGTGACCTTGGGACAGGGAGAGCACCCCTCCACTTT
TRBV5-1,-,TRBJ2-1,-,CASSLPPNNEQFF,TGCGCCAGCAGCTTGCCACCGAACAATGAGCAGTTCTTC
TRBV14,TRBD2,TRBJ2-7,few,CASSQAPGGTFYF,TGTGCCAGCAGCCAAGCCCCGGGGGGGACGTTCTACTTC
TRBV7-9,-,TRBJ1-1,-,CASSLNRDTEAFF,TGTGCCAGCAGCTTAAACAGGGACACTGAAGCTTTCTTT
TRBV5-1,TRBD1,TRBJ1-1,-,CASSFSQGAKMNTEAFF,TGCGCCAGCAGCTTTAGTCAGGGGGCCAAGATGAACACTGAAGCTTTCTTT
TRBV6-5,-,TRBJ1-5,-,CASSYQGSNQPQHF,TGTGCCAGCAGTTACCAGGGGAGCAATCAGCCCCAGCATTTT
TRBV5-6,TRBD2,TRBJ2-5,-,CASSLATSVEETQYF,TGTGCCAGCAGCTTGGCGACTAGCGTAGAAGAGACCCAGTACTTC